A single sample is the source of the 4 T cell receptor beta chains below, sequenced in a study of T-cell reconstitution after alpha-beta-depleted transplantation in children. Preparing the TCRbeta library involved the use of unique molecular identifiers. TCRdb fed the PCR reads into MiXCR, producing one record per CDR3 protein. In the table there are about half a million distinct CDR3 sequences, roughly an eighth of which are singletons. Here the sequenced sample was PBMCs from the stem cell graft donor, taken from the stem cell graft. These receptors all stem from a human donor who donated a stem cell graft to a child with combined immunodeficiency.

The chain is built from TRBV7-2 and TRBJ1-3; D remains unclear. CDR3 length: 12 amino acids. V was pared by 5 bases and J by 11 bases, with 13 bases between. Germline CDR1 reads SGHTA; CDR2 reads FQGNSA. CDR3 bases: TGTGCCAGCAGCCCCCGCTTAGTGCCCATATATTTT. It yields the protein CASSPRLVPIYF.

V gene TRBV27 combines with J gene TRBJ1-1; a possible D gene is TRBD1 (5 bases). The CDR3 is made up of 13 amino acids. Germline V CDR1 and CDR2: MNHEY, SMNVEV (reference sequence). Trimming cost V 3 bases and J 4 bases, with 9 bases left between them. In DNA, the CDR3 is TGTGCCAGCAGTTTTTGGGACGGCACTGAAGCTTTCTTT. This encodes CASSFWDGTEAFF.

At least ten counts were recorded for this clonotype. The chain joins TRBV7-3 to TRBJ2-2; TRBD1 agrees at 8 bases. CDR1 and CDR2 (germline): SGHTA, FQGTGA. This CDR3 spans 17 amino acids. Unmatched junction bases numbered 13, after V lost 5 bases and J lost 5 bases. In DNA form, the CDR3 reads TGTGCCAGCAGCCTGTACGGCCAGGGGGCAGGGACCGGGGAGCTGTTTTTT. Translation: CASSLYGQGAGTGELFF.

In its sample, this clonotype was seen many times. The DNA for the CDR3 is TGTGCCTGGAGTGTCCGGGACAGGTACTATGGCTACACCTTC. The encoded protein is CAWSVRDRYYGYTF. The chain joins TRBV30 to TRBJ1-2, with 8 bases fitting TRBD1. The CDR3 consists of 14 residues. J gave up 3 bases and V 0 bases, and 3 bases lay outside the gene matches. From germline, CDR1 is GTSNPN and CDR2 SVGIG (reference sequence). Full variable domain (outside the CDR3, taken from reference TRBV30 and TRBJ1-2): SQTIHQWPATLVQPVGSPLSLECTVEGTSNPNLYWYRQAAGRGLQLLFYSVGIGQISSEVPQNLSASRPQDRQFILSSKKLLLSDSGFYLCAWSVRDRYYGYTFGSGTRLTVV.